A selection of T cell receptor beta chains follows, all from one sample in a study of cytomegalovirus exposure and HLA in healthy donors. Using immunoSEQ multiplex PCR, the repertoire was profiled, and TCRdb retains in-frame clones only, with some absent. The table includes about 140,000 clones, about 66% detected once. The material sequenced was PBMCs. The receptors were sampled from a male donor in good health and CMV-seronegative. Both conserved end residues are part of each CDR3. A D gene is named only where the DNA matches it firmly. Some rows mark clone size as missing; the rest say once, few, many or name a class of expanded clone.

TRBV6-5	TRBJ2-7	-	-	TGTGCCAGCAGTTACGGTGGACAGAGGTTCTACGAGCAGTACTTC	CASSYGGQRFYEQYF
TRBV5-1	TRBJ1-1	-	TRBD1	TGCGCCAGCACTACAGGGGTTAGCACTGAAGCTTTCTTT	CASTTGVSTEAFF
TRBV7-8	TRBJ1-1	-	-	TGTGCCAGCAGCTTAACCCGGGACACCTACATGAACACTGAAGCTTTCTTT	CASSLTRDTYMNTEAFF
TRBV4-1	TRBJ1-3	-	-	TGCGCCAGCAGCCAAGAGGCGTTGAGGTACACCATATATTTT	CASSQEALRYTIYF
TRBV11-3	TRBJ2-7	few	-	TGTGCCAGCAGCAGAGGGGGCTACGAGCAGTACTTC	CASSRGGYEQYF
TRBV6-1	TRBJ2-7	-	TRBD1	TGTGCCAGCAAGGACAGGGGAGCTCTCTACGAGCAGTACTTC	CASKDRGALYEQYF
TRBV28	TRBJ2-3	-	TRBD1	TGTGCCAGCAGTTTTATTCTGGACAGGGGGGGACCAGATACGCAGTATTTT	CASSFILDRGGPDTQYF
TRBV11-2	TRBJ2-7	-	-	TGTGCCAGCAGCACCGAGGGCGGGCCCACCTACGAGCAGTACTTC	CASSTEGGPTYEQYF
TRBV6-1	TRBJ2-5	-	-	TGTGCCAGCAGTGACGGAGGGCAAGAGACCCAGTACTTC	CASSDGGQETQYF
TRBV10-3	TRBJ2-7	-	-	TGTGCCATCGGCACGGGGGACCTCTACGAGCAGTACTTC	CAIGTGDLYEQYF
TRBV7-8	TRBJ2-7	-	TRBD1	TGTGCCAGCAGCCCGCTGACAGGGAGCTCCTACGAGCAGTACTTC	CASSPLTGSSYEQYF
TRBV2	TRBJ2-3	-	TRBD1	TGTGCCAGTCAGGGACAGGGCGCGGATACGCAGTATTTT	CASQGQGADTQYF
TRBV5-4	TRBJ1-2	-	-	TGTGCCAGCAGCTTGGCCTCAGGTGCAAACTATGGCTACACCTTC	CASSLASGANYGYTF
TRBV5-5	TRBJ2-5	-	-	TGTGCCAGCAGCTTGGTTCCGGGGTCTTGGGAGACCCAGTACTTC	CASSLVPGSWETQYF
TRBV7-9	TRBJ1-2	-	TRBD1	TGTGCCAGCAGCCAAACAGGGGGTAATGGCTACACCTTC	CASSQTGGNGYTF
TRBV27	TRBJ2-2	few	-	TGTGCCAGCAGTACTCTCCCAGGGGCCGGGGAGCTGTTTTTT	CASSTLPGAGELFF
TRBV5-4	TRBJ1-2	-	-	TGTGCCAGCAGCTTGGCCGTCAGGGGTTATGGCTACACCTTC	CASSLAVRGYGYTF
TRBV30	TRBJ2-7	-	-	TGTGCCTGGAGTTCCCACACAGGGTCCTACGAGCAGTACTTC	CAWSSHTGSYEQYF
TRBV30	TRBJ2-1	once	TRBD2	TGTGCCTGGAGGTTAGCGGGGGGCTCCCGGAATGAGCAGTTCTTC	CAWRLAGGSRNEQFF
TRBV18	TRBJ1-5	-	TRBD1	TGTGCCAGCTCACCGCGGACAGGGGGCAATCAGCCCCAGCATTTT	CASSPRTGGNQPQHF
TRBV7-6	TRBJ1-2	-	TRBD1	TGTGCCAGCAGCTCCGGGACAGACTATGGCTACACCTTC	CASSSGTDYGYTF
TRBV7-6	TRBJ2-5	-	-	TGTGCCAGCAGCCCGAGAGGGGGCGGGGCGGTCCAGTACTTC	CASSPRGGGAVQYF
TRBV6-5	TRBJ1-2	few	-	TGTGCCAGCGGGGCAGGCCCTAACTATGGCTACACCTTC	CASGAGPNYGYTF
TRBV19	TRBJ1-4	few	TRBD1	TGTGCCAGTAGTTATCGACAGGGCGGCTGGTCTTCAAATGAAAAACTGTTTTTT	CASSYRQGGWSSNEKLFF
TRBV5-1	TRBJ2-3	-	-	TGCGCCAGCAGCTTGGCCCAAGTTTCGGCAGATACGCAGTATTTT	CASSLAQVSADTQYF
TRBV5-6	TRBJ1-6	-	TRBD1	TGTGCCAGCAGCTTGGCGGGTGACAGGGTATTCAATTCACCCCTCCACTTT	CASSLAGDRVFNSPLHF
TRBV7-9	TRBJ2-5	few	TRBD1	TGTGCCAGCAGCTTACTACAGGGGCGAGGAGAGACCCAGTACTTC	CASSLLQGRGETQYF
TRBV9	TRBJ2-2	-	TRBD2	TGTGCCAGCAGCGTAGGCGGGGGGGCAGGTGTCGGGGAGCTGTTTTTT	CASSVGGGAGVGELFF
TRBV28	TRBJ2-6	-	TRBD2	TGTGCCAGCAAGACGGGGGGACCCTCTGGGGCCAACGTCCTGACTTTC	CASKTGGPSGANVLTF
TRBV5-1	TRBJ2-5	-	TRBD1	TGCGCCAGCAGCTTTGGACAGGGGGCCCAAGAGACCCAGTACTTC	CASSFGQGAQETQYF
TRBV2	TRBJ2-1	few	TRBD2	TGTGCCAGCAGTGCTGAGGCTAGCGGAAAAGTTGAGCAGTTCTTC	CASSAEASGKVEQFF
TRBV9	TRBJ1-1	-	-	TGTGCCAGCACCAGGGGAACCGTAGACACTGAAGCTTTCTTT	CASTRGTVDTEAFF
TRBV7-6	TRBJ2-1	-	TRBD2	TGTGCCAGCAGCCGTGGCCCTCTAGCGGGGTTTTACAATGAGCAGTTCTTC	CASSRGPLAGFYNEQFF
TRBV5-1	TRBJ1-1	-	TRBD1	TGCGCCAGCAGCCAGGGACAGGTCTACACTGAAGCTTTCTTT	CASSQGQVYTEAFF
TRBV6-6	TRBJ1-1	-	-	TGTGCCAGCAGGCGTACAGGGAACACTGAAGCTTTCTTT	CASRRTGNTEAFF
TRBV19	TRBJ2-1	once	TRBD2	TGTGCCAGTAGTCGGACTAGCGGGGGGGCCCATGAGCAGTTCTTC	CASSRTSGGAHEQFF
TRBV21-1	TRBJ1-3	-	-	-	CASELSWGRGNTIYF
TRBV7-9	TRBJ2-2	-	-	TGTGCCAGCAGCTTAATTCCTTGGGCACAAAATAACACCGGGGAGCTGTTTTTT	CASSLIPWAQNNTGELFF
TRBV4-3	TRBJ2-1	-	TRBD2	TGCGCCAGCAGCCGAGGACTAGCGGGTACCTCCTACAATGAGCAGTTCTTC	CASSRGLAGTSYNEQFF
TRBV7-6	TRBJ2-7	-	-	TGTGCCAGCAGCTTCACAGGGTTGAACGAGCAGTACTTC	CASSFTGLNEQYF
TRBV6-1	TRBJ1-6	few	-	TGTGCCAGCAGGTCCGACAGGAATAATTCACCCCTCCACTTT	CASRSDRNNSPLHF
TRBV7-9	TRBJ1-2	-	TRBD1	TGTGCCAGCAGCCGCACAGGGGGCTATGGCTACACCTTC	CASSRTGGYGYTF
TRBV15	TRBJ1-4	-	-	TGTGCCACCGGCCGACTTACTAATGAAAAACTGTTTTTT	CATGRLTNEKLFF
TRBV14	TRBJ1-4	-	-	TGTGCCAGCAGCCTGCCCGGGGGGGAAAAACTGTTTTTT	CASSLPGGEKLFF
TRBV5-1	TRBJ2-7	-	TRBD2	TGCGCCAGCAGCCGCAACGCGGGAGGGCCCGGGGACGAGCAGTACTTC	CASSRNAGGPGDEQYF
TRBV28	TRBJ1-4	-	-	TGTGCCAGCAGTTCGCCCCTACCCGTAGCCTCTGCAACTAATGAAAAACTGTTTTTT	CASSSPLPVASATNEKLFF
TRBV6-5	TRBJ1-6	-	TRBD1	TGTGCCAGCAGGACGGACAGGGAATCACCCCTCCACTTT	CASRTDRESPLHF
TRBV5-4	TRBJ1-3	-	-	TGTGCCAGCAGCTTTCGGGGGGGACGAGGAGGAAACACCATATATTTT	CASSFRGGRGGNTIYF
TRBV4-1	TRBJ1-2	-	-	TGCGCCAGCAGCCAAACGGGGGACTATGGCTACACCTTC	CASSQTGDYGYTF
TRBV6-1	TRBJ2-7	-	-	TGTGCCGAGCGAGCCCGAAGCTCCTACGAGCAGTACTTC	CAERARSSYEQYF
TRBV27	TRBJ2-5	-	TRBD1	TGTGCCAGCAGTCGTAACTGGGACAGGGGGCGACAAGAGACCCAGTACTTC	CASSRNWDRGRQETQYF
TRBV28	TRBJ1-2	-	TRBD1	TGTGCCAGCAGTTTACCGACAATCAACAGGGGGCGTTTTGGAGCTAACTATGGCTACACCTTC	CASSLPTINRGRFGANYGYTF
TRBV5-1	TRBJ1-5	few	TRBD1	TGCGCCAGCAGCTTGGGGCCCGGGACAGGGGATAGCAATCAGCCCCAGCATTTT	CASSLGPGTGDSNQPQHF